The source of this T cell receptor (beta chain) is a study of blood T cell repertoires in COVID-19. V gave up 5 bases and J gave up 5 bases, with 16 bases separating them. From germline, CDR1 is MNHNS and CDR2 SASEGT. The CDR3 contains 14 residues. Produced via immunoSEQ multiplex PCR; TCRdb's table is partial and in-frame only. The sample lists roughly 150,000 clones; about four fifths were seen once. This receptor was identified in a man aged 60 to 69 with acute or convalescent COVID-19. The sample taken for sequencing was peripheral blood. The V gene is TRBV6-1, the J gene TRBJ2-7, with D possibly being TRBD1 (5 bases). The DNA of the CDR3 is TGTGCCAGCAGTCGGACATTAAGTATGGACGAGCAGTACTTC. This sequence encodes CASSRTLSMDEQYF.